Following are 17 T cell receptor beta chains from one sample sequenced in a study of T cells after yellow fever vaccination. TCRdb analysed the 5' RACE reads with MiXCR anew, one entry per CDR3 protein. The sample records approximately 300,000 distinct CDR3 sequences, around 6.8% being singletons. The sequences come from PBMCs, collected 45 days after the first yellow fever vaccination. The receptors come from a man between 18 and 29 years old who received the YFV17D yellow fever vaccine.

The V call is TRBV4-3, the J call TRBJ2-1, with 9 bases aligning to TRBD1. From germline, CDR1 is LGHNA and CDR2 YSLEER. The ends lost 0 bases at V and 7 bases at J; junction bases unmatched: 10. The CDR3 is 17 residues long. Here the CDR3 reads CASSQDGAGQGINEQFF. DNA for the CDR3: TGCGCCAGCAGCCAAGATGGAGCGGGACAGGGAATAAATGAGCAGTTCTTC.

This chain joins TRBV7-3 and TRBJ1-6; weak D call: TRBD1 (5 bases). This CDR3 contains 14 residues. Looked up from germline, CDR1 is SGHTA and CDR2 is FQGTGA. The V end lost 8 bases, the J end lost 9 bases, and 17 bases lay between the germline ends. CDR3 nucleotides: TGTGCCAGCCGCGGAGCAGGGTCAGGTTCACCCCTCCACTTT. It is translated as CASRGAGSGSPLHF.

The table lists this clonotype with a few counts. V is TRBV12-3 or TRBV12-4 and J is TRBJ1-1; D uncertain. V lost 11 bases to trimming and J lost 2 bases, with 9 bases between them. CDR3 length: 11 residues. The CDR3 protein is CAVSLNTEAFF. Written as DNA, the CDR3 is TGTGCCGTTTCCCTTAACACTGAAGCTTTCTTT.

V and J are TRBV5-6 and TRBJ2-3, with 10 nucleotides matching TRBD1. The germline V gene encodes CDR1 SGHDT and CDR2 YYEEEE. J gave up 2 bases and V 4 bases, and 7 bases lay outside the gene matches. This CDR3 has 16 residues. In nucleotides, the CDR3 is TGTGCCAGCAGCAGAGGACAGGGGGATCCCACAGATACGCAGTATTTT. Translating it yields CASSRGQGDPTDTQYF.

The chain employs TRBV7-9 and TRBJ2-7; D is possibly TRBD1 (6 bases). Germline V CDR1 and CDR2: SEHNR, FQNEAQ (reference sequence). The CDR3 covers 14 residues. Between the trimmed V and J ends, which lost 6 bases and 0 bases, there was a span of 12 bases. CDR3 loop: CASSLTGSSYEQYV. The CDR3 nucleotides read TGTGCCAGCAGTCTTACAGGGTCCTCCTACGAGCAGTACGTC.

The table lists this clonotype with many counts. The CDR3, as DNA: TGTGCCAGCAGCCCTCGGGAAGGGGTAGAGACCCAGTACTTC. Translation: CASSPREGVETQYF. The V and J genes are TRBV7-3 and TRBJ2-5; D tentatively fits TRBD1 or TRBD2 (5 bases each). Germline loops: CDR1 SGHTA, CDR2 FQGTGA. V lost 5 bases to trimming and J lost 4 bases, with 14 bases between them. The CDR3 is 14 residues long. The variable domain in full, completed from reference TRBV7-3 and TRBJ2-5, reads GAGVSQTPSNKVTEKGKYVELRCDPISGHTALYWYRQSLGQGPEFLIYFQGTGAADDSGLPNDRFFAVRPEGSVSTLKIQRTERGDSAVYLCASSPREGVETQYFGPGTRLLVL.

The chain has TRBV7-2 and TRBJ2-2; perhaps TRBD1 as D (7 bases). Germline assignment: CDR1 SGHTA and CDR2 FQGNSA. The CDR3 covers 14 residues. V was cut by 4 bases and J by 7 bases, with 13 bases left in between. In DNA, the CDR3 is TGTGCCAGCAGCTCTTCAGGGGGGATCGGGGAGCTGTTTTTT. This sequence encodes CASSSSGGIGELFF.

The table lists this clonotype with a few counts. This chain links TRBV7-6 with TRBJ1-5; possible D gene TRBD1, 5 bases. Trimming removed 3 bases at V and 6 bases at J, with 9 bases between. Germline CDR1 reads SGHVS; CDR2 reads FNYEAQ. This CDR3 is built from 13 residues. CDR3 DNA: TGTGCCAGCAGCTTGGGGGGAACTCAGCCCCAGCATTTT. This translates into CASSLGGTQPQHF.

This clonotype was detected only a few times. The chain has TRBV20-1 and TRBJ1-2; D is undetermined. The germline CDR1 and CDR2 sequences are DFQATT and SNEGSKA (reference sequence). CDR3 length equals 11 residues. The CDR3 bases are TGCAGCATTCGAGAAAACTATGGCTACACCTTC. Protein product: CSIRENYGYTF.

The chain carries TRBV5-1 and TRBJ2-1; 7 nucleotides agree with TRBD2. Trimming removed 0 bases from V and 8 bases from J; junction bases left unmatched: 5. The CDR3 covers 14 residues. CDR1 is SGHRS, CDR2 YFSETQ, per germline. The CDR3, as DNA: TGCGCCAGCAGCTTGGAGCGGGGCTCTGATGAGCAGTTCTTC. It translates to CASSLERGSDEQFF.

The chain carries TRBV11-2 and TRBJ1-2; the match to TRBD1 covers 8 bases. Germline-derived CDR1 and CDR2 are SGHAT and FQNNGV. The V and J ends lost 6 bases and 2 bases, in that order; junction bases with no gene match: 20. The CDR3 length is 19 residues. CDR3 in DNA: TGTGCCAGCAGAACCGGCGGGCAGGGGGCGTTTTGGGGCAACTATGGCTACACCTTC. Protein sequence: CASRTGGQGAFWGNYGYTF.

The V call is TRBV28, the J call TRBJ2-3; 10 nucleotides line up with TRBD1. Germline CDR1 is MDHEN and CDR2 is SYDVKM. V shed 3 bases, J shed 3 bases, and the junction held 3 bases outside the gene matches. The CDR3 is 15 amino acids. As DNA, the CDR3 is TGTGCCAGCAGTTTGGGGACAGGGGAGACAGATACGCAGTATTTT. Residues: CASSLGTGETDTQYF.

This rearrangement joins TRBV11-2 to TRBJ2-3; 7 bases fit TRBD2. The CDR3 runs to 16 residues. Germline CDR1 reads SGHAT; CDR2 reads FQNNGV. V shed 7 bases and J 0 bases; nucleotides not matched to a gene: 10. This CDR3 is CASIRGEAPSTDTQYF. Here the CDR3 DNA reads TGTGCCAGCATCCGGGGGGAGGCCCCCAGCACAGATACGCAGTATTTT.

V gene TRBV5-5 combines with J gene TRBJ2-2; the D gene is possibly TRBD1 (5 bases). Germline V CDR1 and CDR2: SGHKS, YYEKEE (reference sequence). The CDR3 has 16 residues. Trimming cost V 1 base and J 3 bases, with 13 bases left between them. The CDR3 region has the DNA TGTGCCAGCAGCTTGAGGGGATATACGGACACCGGGGAGCTGTTTTTT. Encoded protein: CASSLRGYTDTGELFF.

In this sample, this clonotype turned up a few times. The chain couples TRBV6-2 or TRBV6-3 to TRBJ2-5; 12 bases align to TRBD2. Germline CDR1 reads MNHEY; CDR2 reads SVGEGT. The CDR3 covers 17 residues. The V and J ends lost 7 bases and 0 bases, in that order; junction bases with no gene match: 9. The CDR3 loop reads CASKITSGGPYQETQYF. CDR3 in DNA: TGTGCCAGCAAGATCACTAGCGGGGGGCCGTACCAAGAGACCCAGTACTTC.

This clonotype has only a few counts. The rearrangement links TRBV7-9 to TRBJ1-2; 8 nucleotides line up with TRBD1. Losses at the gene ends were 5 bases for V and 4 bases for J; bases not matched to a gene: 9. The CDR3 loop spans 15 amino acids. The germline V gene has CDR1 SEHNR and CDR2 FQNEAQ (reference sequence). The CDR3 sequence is CASSGLDREGYGYTF. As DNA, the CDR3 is TGTGCCAGCAGCGGATTGGACAGGGAAGGCTATGGCTACACCTTC.

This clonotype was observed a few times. CDR3 sequence: CASSYSFSGGFTDTQYF. CDR3 in DNA: TGTGCCAGCAGTTACTCCTTTAGTGGCGGTTTCACAGATACGCAGTATTTT. The chain uses TRBV6-2 or TRBV6-3 and TRBJ2-3; D gene uncertain. CDR1 is MNHEY and CDR2 is SVGEGT in the germline V gene. The CDR3 has 17 residues. Between the trimmed V and J ends, which lost 0 bases and 2 bases, there was a span of 15 bases.